This T cell receptor (beta chain) appears in the sequencing data of a study of cytomegalovirus exposure and HLA in healthy donors. Comments on this clone: The antigen is undetermined.

The PCR had 60 Vbeta and 13 Jbeta primers. The assay was immunoSEQ multiplex PCR, and TCRdb's table has in-frame clones only and misses some. The profile shows 150,000 or so clones, roughly 84% of them singletons. Study results and limitations: Some TCR beta chains (more than 150 of them) were listed as cytomegalovirus-associated.

The sequencing sample was made of PBMCs. This sequence originates from a male donor in good health and CMV-seronegative.

CDR3 bases: TGTGCCTGGAGTGTACAAGTAAAAGAGACCCAGTACTTC. Translated, it gives CAWSVQVKETQYF. The chain is built from TRBV30 and TRBJ2-5; D is ambiguous. The V end lost 0 bases, the J end lost 3 bases, and 8 bases lay between the germline ends. The CDR3 has 13 residues. Germline CDR1 and CDR2: GTSNPN and SVGIG (reference sequence).